This TCR beta chain was found in a study of human T cells and chemical hapten exposure (dated by TCRdb to 2020 to 2023). For the wider study: For sensitization, 2% DPC in acetone was applied to a roughly 2 cm by roughly 2 cm area of upper inner arm skin. Weekly therapeutic DPC doses were additionally applied to the scalp of patients throughout the roughly 24-week study period. Patch testing was performed on the upper back with Finn chambers containing 0.01% DPC, and the patch tests were scored after 6 days according to International Contact Dermatitis Research Group standards. Alopecia areata with under or over 50% scalp involvement, alopecia totalis and alopecia universalis were represented in the patient cohort, which was mostly female. The libraries were sequenced as a pool, and the TCR yield per sample differed mostly because of small variations in library volumes within the pool. This study followed changes in the peripheral blood TCR repertoire in vivo during primary and secondary sensitization of alopecia patients to the hapten diphenylcyclopropenone (DPC). Patient blood was sampled pre-sensitization (week 0) and at 2, 6 and about 24 weeks after DPC sensitization. Blood for TCR sequencing was provided by twenty-nine alopecia patients at one to four time points (pre-sensitization, 2, 6 and 24 weeks). General study outcomes and caveats: The number of TCRs above 1 in 1000 frequency did not change with DPC sensitization; there was no evidence of global repertoire structure alterations. Repeated subsampling changed both the strength of the expansion versus patch-test correlation and the threshold at which that correlation became significant. Expanded TCRs formed significantly more large CDR3 similarity clusters than pre-sensitization or healthy control sets, consistent with antigen-driven responses. Patch test score was positively correlated with the number of PT1 expanded TCRs, with significance at thresholds 8, 16 and 32 but not at 4. Because all patients had alopecia, a presumed autoimmune disease, the immune response of the patients might differ from that of healthy individuals.

On this clonotype: Which antigen it targets is not known. Qualities for individual bases were not recorded, and no much larger clone is one base off.

Reading the label with the study, this specimen's time point is: patch test 3, about 24 weeks after DPC sensitization. The treatment or condition label, read with the paper, signifies: therapeutic diphenylcyclopropenone sensitization with weekly scalp DPC. At each patch-test visit, blood was drawn before the patch test was applied. Patients were eligible if aged 18 to 70, diagnosed with alopecia and judged suitable for DPC therapy, and pregnant patients were excluded. Unfractionated whole blood was collected in Tempus Blood RNA tubes, and total RNA was extracted from that blood. The library was generated by RACE. Sequenced using a NextSeq 500. Library preparation attached unique molecular identifiers to individual cDNA molecules for quantitative, reproducible TCR counting. Each blood RNA sample was used to sequence both TCR alpha and TCR beta chains. Per the source publication's procedure: The median number of TCRs per sample was roughly 94,000, ranging from about 20,000 to 750,000. V, J and CDR3 annotation of the TCR reads was carried out using the Decombinator software suite. For the PS versus PT1 abundance plots, all samples were subsampled to the same number of TCRs (28,000). Expanded TCRs were defined as absent before sensitization and observed at least eight times at the 2-week time point. Clones were called with MiXCR by TCRdb after fastp trimmed the public reads at Q25, and only in-frame beta chains were retained. Rows merge per CDR3 protein into single entries with the most common DNA and genes. It is TCRdb's table, rather than the study itself, that gives the V and J calls and clone size. The sample table lists about 190,000 distinct CDR3 sequences, under 30% of them with a count of one. The biggest ten clones account for 2% to 2.5% of the sample.

V and J lose 4 bases and 0 bases, and a span of 19 bases separates them. CDR1 and CDR2, per the germline V gene, are SQVTM and ANQGSEA. Reading from cysteine to phenylalanine, the CDR3 counts 17 amino acids. The CDR3 DNA has 51 bases and is translated from base 1. This receptor was obtained from a middle-aged woman with alopecia areata. Some clones in this sample may be carry-over from other donors' samples. The chain is assembled from TRBV29-1 and TRBJ2-1; a tentative D call is TRBD1 (6 bases match). Here the sequenced sample was whole blood, taken in connection with sensitization to the hapten diphenylcyclopropenone (DPC). The nucleotide sequence is given as TGCAGCGTTGGGGGCAAGGGGGTAGTTAGCTCCTACAATGAGCAGTTCTTC. The translation is CSVGGKGVVSSYNEQFF.